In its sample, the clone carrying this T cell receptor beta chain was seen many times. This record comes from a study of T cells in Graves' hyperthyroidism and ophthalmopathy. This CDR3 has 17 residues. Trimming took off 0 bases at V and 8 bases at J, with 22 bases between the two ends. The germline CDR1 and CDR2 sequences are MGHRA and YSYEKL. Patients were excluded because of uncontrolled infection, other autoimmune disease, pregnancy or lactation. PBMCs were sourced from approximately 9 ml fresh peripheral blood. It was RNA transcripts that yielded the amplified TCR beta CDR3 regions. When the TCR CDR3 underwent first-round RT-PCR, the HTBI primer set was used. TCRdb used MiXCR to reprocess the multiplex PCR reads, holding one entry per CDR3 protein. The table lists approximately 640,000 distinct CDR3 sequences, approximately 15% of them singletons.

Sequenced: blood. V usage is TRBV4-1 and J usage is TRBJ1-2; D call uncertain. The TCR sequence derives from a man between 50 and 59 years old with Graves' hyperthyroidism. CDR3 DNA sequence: TGCGCCAGCAGCCAAGATAACTCCCCGTCCAGACATCGGGGCTACACCTTC. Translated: CASSQDNSPSRHRGYTF.